Listed below are T cell receptor beta chains from one sample, sequenced in a study of T cell repertoires in cytomegalovirus infection. TCRdb re-called the reads with MiXCR, one entry per CDR3 protein. The sample carries a few hundred thousand distinct CDR3 sequences, roughly 13% recorded once. The sample taken for sequencing was PBMCs. These receptors were obtained from a human donor in good health (CMV status not recorded). Some clones in this sample may be carry-over from other donors' samples. The CDR3 runs from the conserved cysteine through the conserved F or W. The order of the fields is J gene, D gene, clone size, V gene, CDR3 protein, CDR3 DNA. D genes are given only for firm matches. Size values are once, few and many counts, or a class for expanded clones, and some rows have none.

TRBJ1-5 | . | . | TRBV27 | CASSPARQPQHF | TGTGCCAGCAGCCCGGCGAGGCAGCCCCAGCATTTT
TRBJ2-5 | . | . | TRBV20-1 | CSARGAVQETQYF | TGCAGTGCTAGAGGGGCTGTCCAAGAGACCCAGTACTTC
TRBJ2-2 | . | few | TRBV2 | CASSEFGPNTGELFF | TGTGCCAGCAGTGAATTCGGCCCGAACACCGGGGAGCTGTTTTTT
TRBJ2-7 | TRBD2 | . | TRBV25-1 | CASSVGLAGVGPYEQYF | TGTGCCAGCAGTGTCGGACTAGCGGGAGTGGGGCCCTACGAGCAGTACTTC
TRBJ2-4 | . | many | TRBV7-2 | CASSLRQGIAKNIQYF | TGTGCCAGCAGCCTCCGTCAGGGGATCGCCAAAAACATTCAGTACTTC
TRBJ2-3 | . | . | TRBV19 | CASSNRHRTDTQYF | TGTGCCAGTAGTAATCGTCACCGCACAGATACGCAGTATTTT
TRBJ1-1 | . | many | TRBV7-3 | CASSVNGGGTEAFF | TGTGCCAGCAGCGTAAACGGGGGTGGCACTGAAGCTTTCTTT
TRBJ2-4 | . | . | TRBV6-2/TRBV6-3 | CASRKSTLTVQYF | TGTGCCAGCAGGAAGTCGACACTGACGGTTCAGTACTTC
TRBJ1-4 | . | few | TRBV28 | CASSQRREKLFF | TGTGCCAGCAGTCAACGCCGAGAAAAACTGTTTTTT
TRBJ1-1 | . | few | TRBV20-1 | CSATETEAFF | TGCAGTGCTACCGAGACTGAAGCTTTCTTT
TRBJ2-3 | . | . | TRBV20-1 | CSQLIQISTDTQYF | TGCAGTCAACTTATACAGATAAGCACAGATACGCAGTATTTT
TRBJ2-3 | TRBD1 | many | TRBV7-3 | CASSSQGALTDTQYF | TGTGCCAGCAGCTCTCAGGGGGCCCTGACAGATACGCAGTATTTT
TRBJ2-5 | TRBD2 | . | TRBV5-4 | CASSLPGLAGEETQYF | TGTGCCAGCAGCTTGCCGGGACTAGCGGGAGAGGAGACCCAGTACTTC
TRBJ2-7 | . | few | TRBV20-1 | CSPTGADGYEQYF | TGCAGCCCCACGGGAGCTGACGGATACGAGCAGTACTTC
TRBJ1-2 | . | many | TRBV7-2 | CASSDLASNYGYTF | TGTGCCAGCAGCGACTTAGCCTCCAACTATGGCTACACCTTC
TRBJ2-3 | . | many | TRBV7-9 | CASTSTDTQYF | TGTGCCAGCACCTCGACAGATACGCAGTATTTT
TRBJ2-5 | TRBD2 | many | TRBV7-6 | CASSYSPGREETQYF | TGTGCCAGCAGCTATAGCCCAGGGAGGGAAGAGACCCAGTACTTC
TRBJ2-5 | . | many | TRBV6-1 | CASHYGGSGQETQYF | TGTGCCAGCCACTACGGGGGCAGTGGGCAAGAGACCCAGTACTTC
TRBJ2-7 | . | . | TRBV20-1 | CSARDEPTPYEQYF | TGCAGTGCTAGAGATGAACCTACGCCCTACGAGCAGTACTTC
TRBJ1-5 | . | many | TRBV12-3/TRBV12-4 | CASSWGDSNNQPQHF | TGTGCCAGCAGTTGGGGTGACAGTAACAATCAGCCCCAGCATTTT
TRBJ2-5 | TRBD2 | . | TRBV28 | CASSLPGLGQETQYF | TGTGCCAGCAGTTTACCGGGACTAGGCCAAGAGACCCAGTACTTC
TRBJ2-7 | . | few | TRBV24-1 | CATSDFYEQYF | TGTGCCACCAGTGACTTCTACGAGCAGTACTTC
TRBJ2-1 | . | many | TRBV20-1 | CSARKGGLPHNEQFF | TGCAGTGCTAGGAAGGGGGGGCTTCCCCACAATGAGCAGTTCTTC
TRBJ2-1 | . | . | TRBV10-3 | CAISERYNEQFF | TGTGCCATCAGTGAGAGGTACAATGAGCAGTTCTTC
TRBJ1-1 | . | . | TRBV20-1 | CSASRGEAFF | TGCAGTGCATCAAGGGGGGAGGCTTTCTTT
TRBJ1-5 | TRBD1 | . | TRBV5-1 | CASSSGTGGNQPQHF | TGCGCCAGCAGCTCGGGGACAGGGGGAAATCAGCCCCAGCATTTT
TRBJ1-5 | . | . | TRBV5-1 | CASSLRPGQPQHF | TGCGCCAGCAGCTTGAGGCCGGGACAGCCCCAGCATTTT
TRBJ1-1 | . | . | TRBV12-3/TRBV12-4 | CASSLSRGRTEAFF | TGTGCCAGCAGTTTGAGCCGGGGGAGGACTGAAGCTTTCTTT
TRBJ2-7 | TRBD2 | many | TRBV7-8 | CASSPWVLAGGVKDEQYF | TGTGCCAGCAGCCCATGGGTACTAGCGGGAGGAGTTAAGGACGAGCAGTACTTC
TRBJ2-7 | . | . | TRBV2 | CASLQAYEQYF | TGTGCCAGCCTCCAGGCCTACGAGCAGTACTTC
TRBJ1-1 | . | few | TRBV20-1 | CSAKSFQGRIAFF | TGCAGTGCTAAGAGTTTCCAGGGGCGGATAGCTTTCTTT
TRBJ1-1 | . | medium-sized | TRBV12-3/TRBV12-4 | CASSLGQVNTEAFF | TGTGCCAGCAGCTTAGGTCAGGTGAACACTGAAGCTTTCTTT